The rows below give T cell receptor beta chains drawn from one sample of a study of blood T cell repertoires in COVID-19. Repertoires were generated with immunoSEQ multiplex PCR, while TCRdb's copy carries only in-frame clones and drops some. The table includes some 240,000 clones, roughly 90% detected once. The material sequenced was peripheral blood. Receptors originate from a woman aged 60-75 years with COVID-19, enrolled during active disease. CDR3s include the opening cysteine and the closing phenylalanine or tryptophan. The D gene is left open where the match is weak. The size entry is marked missing in some rows and otherwise reads once, few, many or a size class.

TRBV4-1	TRBJ2-3	NA	TRBD1	CASSQDPTGASTDTQYF	TGCGCCAGCAGCCAAGACCCGACAGGGGCTAGCACAGATACGCAGTATTTT
TRBV14	TRBJ2-1	NA	NA	CASSQGGYPYNEQFF	TGTGCCAGCAGCCAAGGCGGATACCCCTACAATGAGCAGTTCTTC
TRBV7-2	TRBJ1-3	NA	NA	CASSSLQGNTIYF	TGTGCCAGCAGCTCGCTACAGGGAAACACCATATATTTT
TRBV7-2	TRBJ2-5	NA	NA	CASSSGIWETQYF	TGTGCCAGCAGCTCAGGGATTTGGGAGACCCAGTACTTC
TRBV5-1	TRBJ1-6	NA	NA	CASSLTGSRSSYNSPLHF	TGCGCCAGCAGCTTGACGGGGAGCCGGAGCTCCTATAATTCACCCCTCCACTTT
TRBV11-2	TRBJ1-1	NA	TRBD1	CASSLDRDTEAFF	TGTGCCAGCAGCCTTGACAGGGACACTGAAGCTTTCTTT
TRBV6-2/TRBV6-3	TRBJ2-7	NA	NA	CASSPHLIEEILLSYEQYF	TGTGCCAGCAGCCCCCACCTGATTGAGGAAATTCTCCTCTCCTACGAGCAGTACTTC
TRBV19	TRBJ1-2	NA	TRBD1	CASSPGTGYGYTF	TGTGCCAGTAGTCCAGGGACAGGCTATGGCTACACCTTC
TRBV20-1	TRBJ1-1	NA	NA	CSASTGQIMNTEAFF	TGCAGTGCTAGTACCGGACAGATTATGAACACTGAAGCTTTCTTT
TRBV6-5	TRBJ1-2	NA	NA	CASSYGLTGPVDGYTF	TGTGCCAGCAGTTACGGGCTAACAGGGCCGGTCGATGGCTACACCTTC
TRBV3-1/TRBV3-2	TRBJ1-1	NA	NA	CASSQGQGLTEAFF	TGTGCCAGCAGCCAAGGGCAGGGGTTGACTGAAGCTTTCTTT
TRBV5-6	TRBJ2-1	NA	TRBD2	CASSPTGTSGGLGDEQFF	TGTGCCAGCAGCCCGACCGGGACTAGCGGGGGGCTGGGGGATGAGCAGTTCTTC
TRBV19	TRBJ2-1	NA	NA	CASSISLSNEQFF	TGTGCCAGTAGTATCTCACTGAGCAATGAGCAGTTCTTC
TRBV5-6	TRBJ1-2	NA	NA	CASSLPDTNYGYTF	TGTGCCAGCAGCTTGCCTGACACCAACTATGGCTACACCTTC
TRBV5-6	TRBJ1-5	NA	NA	CASSFGEQPQHF	TGTGCCAGCAGCTTCGGGGAACAGCCCCAGCATTTT
TRBV6-5	TRBJ1-3	NA	TRBD1	CASRTGLGGNTIYF	TGTGCCAGCAGGACAGGGTTGGGGGGAAACACCATATATTTT
TRBV18	TRBJ2-2	NA	TRBD1	CASSPLKTGAGELFF	TGTGCCAGCTCACCACTAAAGACAGGGGCCGGGGAGCTGTTTTTT
TRBV19	TRBJ1-2	NA	TRBD1	CASSIAAGGGYGYTF	TGTGCCAGTAGTATAGCTGCAGGGGGCGGCTATGGCTACACCTTC
TRBV5-1	TRBJ2-6	once	NA	CASSLGETGANVLTF	TGCGCCAGCAGCTTGGGGGAGACTGGGGCCAACGTCCTGACTTTC
TRBV6-5	TRBJ1-2	NA	NA	CASTLQEGYTF	TGTGCCAGCACTCTACAGGAGGGCTACACCTTC
TRBV9	TRBJ2-3	NA	NA	CASSVQGSTDTQYF	TGTGCCAGCAGCGTCCAGGGGAGCACAGATACGCAGTATTTT
TRBV19	TRBJ1-1	NA	NA	CASSIVLGQNTEAFF	TGTGCCAGTAGTATTGTCCTGGGACAAAACACTGAAGCTTTCTTT
TRBV13	TRBJ2-1	NA	NA	CASSLGGQGSNEQFF	TGTGCCAGCAGCTTAGGAGGGCAGGGAAGCAATGAGCAGTTCTTC
TRBV2	TRBJ2-7	NA	NA	CASLPGTISYEQYF	TGTGCCAGTCTCCCCGGGACAATCTCCTACGAGCAGTACTTC
TRBV5-1	TRBJ1-6	NA	NA	CASSLNPTQKTGRNSPLHF	TGCGCCAGCAGCTTAAACCCCACCCAAAAGACAGGCCGGAATTCACCCCTCCACTTT
TRBV4-1	TRBJ1-5	NA	NA	CASSQETRSNQPQHF	TGCGCCAGCAGCCAAGAAACCCGGAGCAATCAGCCCCAGCATTTT
TRBV5-1	TRBJ1-3	NA	NA	CASSPTGLNGNTIYF	TGCGCCAGCAGCCCCACAGGGTTAAACGGAAACACCATATATTTT
TRBV7-6	TRBJ2-3	NA	NA	CASSFRGAMGTDTQYF	TGTGCCAGCAGCTTCAGGGGCGCGATGGGCACAGATACGCAGTATTTT
TRBV30	TRBJ1-2	NA	TRBD1	CAWTWTGMGYGYTF	TGTGCCTGGACGTGGACAGGGATGGGCTATGGCTACACCTTC